What follows is one T cell receptor (beta chain) and its context. Its specificity is unknown. This record comes from a study of T cell responses to AZD1222 COVID-19 vaccine. Study findings and constraints: Across spike, vaccine-associated CD4 TCRs were found, dominant at 160-218 and 743-854.

Using immunoSEQ multiplex PCR, the repertoire was profiled, and TCRdb retains in-frame clones only, with some absent. The sample contains roughly 80,000 clones, approximately 91% of which appear only once. Trimming left V 8 bases short and J 4 bases short, with 18 bases between. Germline-derived CDR1 and CDR2 are LNHDA and SQIVND (reference sequence). The CDR3 contains 14 residues. The chain couples TRBV19 to TRBJ2-7; D unresolved. This receptor was taken from an adult in good health. Sequencing used peripheral blood, obtained on day 0 of MenACWY control vaccination. The CDR3 loop reads CASSPGELLYEQYF. CDR3 DNA: TGTGCCAGTTCACCGGGTGAACTACTTTACGAGCAGTACTTC.